This T cell receptor (beta chain) appears in the sequencing data of a study of T cells in Graves' hyperthyroidism and ophthalmopathy. Amplified TCR beta CDR3 regions came from RNA transcripts. The primer set for the first-round RT-PCR of the TCR CDR3 was HTBI. Each CDR3 protein is one row after TCRdb ran MiXCR on the multiplex PCR reads. The data hold approximately 490,000 distinct CDR3 sequences, with about 20% observed a single time. J was trimmed by 3 bases and V by 0 bases; bases with no gene match: 5. The germline V gene has CDR1 LNHDA and CDR2 SQIVND (reference sequence). This CDR3 region has 15 residues. In this sample, this clonotype turned up a few times.

The receptor's source is a woman aged 65 to 85 with Graves' ophthalmopathy. The rearrangement joins TRBV19 to TRBJ2-7; the match to TRBD1 covers 7 bases. What was sequenced was blood. CDR3 DNA sequence: TGTGCCAGTAGTATAGATCCGGCAGGGGGCTACGAGCAGTACTTC. Its translation is CASSIDPAGGYEQYF.